The rows below give T cell receptor beta chains drawn from one sample of a study of blood T cell repertoires in COVID-19. The method was immunoSEQ multiplex PCR; TCRdb's version includes in-frame clones alone and lacks a portion of them. The table includes fewer than 500,000 clones, 86% detected once. Sequencing input: peripheral blood. The receptor set was obtained from a woman in her 30s with active or convalescent COVID-19. Both conserved end residues are part of each CDR3. Each record gives: J gene, V gene, D gene, clone size, CDR3 DNA, CDR3 protein. A D gene is named only where the DNA matches it firmly. Part of the rows lack a size; the others show once, few, many or a class for expanded clones.

TRBJ1-4	TRBV6-5	TRBD1	.	TGTGCCAGCAGATACAACAGGGGAGGAAGTGAAAAACTGTTTTTT	CASRYNRGGSEKLFF
TRBJ1-3	TRBV30	.	.	TGTGCCTGGAGTGTACAGGAGGGAAACACCATATATTTT	CAWSVQEGNTIYF
TRBJ2-7	TRBV6-5	.	.	TGTGCCAGCAGTAGGACACTGCATCCGGCCTACGAGCAGTACTTC	CASSRTLHPAYEQYF
TRBJ2-5	TRBV11-2	.	.	TGTGCCAGCAGCCCCGCGGGAGAGACCCAGTACTTC	CASSPAGETQYF
TRBJ1-4	TRBV5-1	TRBD1	.	TGCGCCAGCAGCTCCCTCCCGGGACAGGGGAATGAAAAACTGTTTTTT	CASSSLPGQGNEKLFF
TRBJ2-7	TRBV5-1	.	once	TGCGCCAGCAGCTTGGGGGACTCCAAGATCTACGAGCAGTACTTC	CASSLGDSKIYEQYF
TRBJ2-3	TRBV14	.	.	TGTGCCAGCAGCCGCGACTCTCAGGGGGATACGCAGTATTTT	CASSRDSQGDTQYF
TRBJ2-3	TRBV5-4	TRBD1	.	TGTGCCAGCAGCGGGACAGGGGGGACAGATACGCAGTATTTT	CASSGTGGTDTQYF
TRBJ1-1	TRBV30	.	.	TGTGCCTGTATCCCGCTTGGAGGGTCCACTGAAGCTTTCTTT	CACIPLGGSTEAFF
TRBJ2-2	TRBV27	TRBD2	.	TGTGCCAGCAGCACTAGCGGGGGGAACACCGGGGAGCTGTTTTTT	CASSTSGGNTGELFF
TRBJ2-2	TRBV27	TRBD2	.	TGTGCCAGCAGTCCAGGACTAGCGGGAGTGACCGGGGAGCTGTTTTTT	CASSPGLAGVTGELFF
TRBJ1-5	TRBV19	TRBD1	.	TGTGCCAGTATGATCGGGACAGGGGTCAATCAGCCCCAGCATTTT	CASMIGTGVNQPQHF
TRBJ1-2	TRBV2	.	.	TGTGCCAGCAGTCTTCAGGGATCCTATGGCTACACCTTC	CASSLQGSYGYTF
TRBJ2-3	TRBV3-1/TRBV3-2	.	.	TGTGCCAGCAGCCAAGAGCGGGGACGGGATACGCAGTATTTT	CASSQERGRDTQYF